A single sample gave rise to the 30 T cell receptor beta chains below, sequenced in a study of cytomegalovirus exposure and HLA in healthy donors. PCR primers comprised 60 Vbeta and 13 Jbeta primers. The table came from immunoSEQ multiplex PCR; TCRdb's copy has only in-frame clones and leaves some out. Of around 130,000 clones in the sample, roughly two thirds are singletons; the top ten hold less than 2%. Specimen: PBMCs. The receptors originated from a male donor in good health and CMV-seronegative.

In DNA, the CDR3 is TGTGCCAGCAGTTACCCGGGACAGGGGATAGATACGCAGTATTTT. Translation: CASSYPGQGIDTQYF. This sequence joins TRBV6-6 and TRBJ2-3, with 10 bases lining up with TRBD1. The trim removed 2 bases at V and 5 bases at J, leaving 4 bases unmatched. This CDR3 comprises 15 residues. Looked up from germline, CDR1 is MNHNY and CDR2 is SVGAGI (reference sequence).

The chain links TRBV5-1 to TRBJ1-6, with 7 bases matching TRBD1. The CDR3 totals 14 residues. From germline, CDR1 is SGHRS and CDR2 YFSETQ. The trim removed 4 bases at V and 8 bases at J, leaving 6 bases unmatched. The CDR3 spells CASSPGGGDSPLHF. As DNA, the CDR3 is TGCGCCAGCAGCCCTGGAGGGGGCGATTCACCCCTCCACTTT. Combining the CDR3 with reference TRBV5-1 and TRBJ1-6 gives the whole variable domain KAGVTQTPRYLIKTRGQQVTLSCSPISGHRSVSWYQQTPGQGLQFLFEYFSETQRNKGNFPGRFSGRQFSNSRSEMNVSTLELGDSALYLCASSPGGGDSPLHFGNGTRLTVT.

V and J are TRBV7-8 and TRBJ1-2; tentatively, D is TRBD1 (5 bases). Trimming shortened V by 2 bases and J by 8 bases, and 15 bases separated the two germline ends. Germline V gene lookup returns CDR1 SGHVS and CDR2 FQNEAQ. This CDR3 has 14 residues. The CDR3 here is CASSLNGGGQGYTF. The CDR3 DNA sequence: TGTGCCAGCAGCTTAAATGGCGGGGGTCAAGGCTACACCTTC.

This clone came up a few times. The chain uses TRBV7-2 and TRBJ1-5; D might be TRBD1 (5 bases). V dropped 5 bases and J dropped 4 bases, with 12 bases sitting between them. The CDR3 length is 14 residues. Germline V lookup: CDR1 SGHTA, CDR2 FQGNSA. The CDR3 region has the DNA TGTGCCAGCAGCCCACAAGACAGTAATCAGCCCCAGCATTTT. Amino acids: CASSPQDSNQPQHF.

The chain uses TRBV27 and TRBJ2-7; 7 bases line up with TRBD1. There are 16 residues in the CDR3. Per germline, CDR1 MNHEY and CDR2 SMNVEV (reference sequence). The trim removed 3 bases at V and 4 bases at J, leaving 12 bases unmatched. CDR3 sequence (DNA): TGTGCCAGCAGTTTGTCCGTCGGGACAGCGACGTACGAGCAGTACTTC. As protein: CASSLSVGTATYEQYF.

The genes are TRBV14 and TRBJ1-1; no firm D call. This CDR3 spans 16 amino acids. Germline values: CDR1 SGHDN, CDR2 FVKESK. Trimming shortened V by 4 bases and J by 1 base, and 16 bases separated the two germline ends. The DNA for the CDR3 is TGTGCCAGCAGCCCCTTAGGCGTACGGGGGAACACTGAAGCTTTCTTT. Amino acids: CASSPLGVRGNTEAFF.

V gene TRBV4-1 combines with J gene TRBJ2-7; 10 nucleotides agree with TRBD1. The V segment lost 5 bases and the J segment 7 bases; nucleotides outside the gene matches: 5. The CDR3 is 13 residues long. Germline V gene sequence: CDR1 MGHRA, CDR2 YSYEKL. Written as DNA, the CDR3 is TGCGCCAGCAGCAGACAGGGGGCAAGGGAGCAGTACTTC. Its protein product is CASSRQGAREQYF.

Only a few counts were recorded for this clone. V and J are TRBV29-1 and TRBJ1-1, with TRBD1 identical over 9 bases. Germline-derived CDR1 and CDR2 are SQVTM and ANQGSEA. V was clipped by 3 bases and J by 5 bases; unmatched bases: 4. The CDR3 totals 13 residues. DNA of the CDR3: TGCAGCGTTGAGGGACAGGGTTCGACTGAAGCTTTCTTT. Amino acids: CSVEGQGSTEAFF.

As regards this clone: The junction departs from germline at one end; a sequencing error may be responsible. This rearrangement joins TRBV7-9 to TRBJ1-5; D not resolved. This CDR3 comprises 18 residues. The germline V gene has CDR1 SEHNR and CDR2 FQNEAQ (reference sequence). The chain's CDR3 is CSSSLGSFNTFSNQPQHF. The CDR3 DNA follows: TGTTCCAGCAGCTTAGGGTCTTTTAACACCTTCAGCAATCAGCCCCAGCATTTT. Using reference TRBV7-9 and TRBJ1-5 for the parts outside the CDR3, the full variable domain is DTGVSQNPRHKITKRGQNVTFRCDPISEHNRLYWYRQTLGQGPEFLTYFQNEAQLEKSRLLSDRFSAERPKGSFSTLEIQRTEQGDSAMYLCSSSLGSFNTFSNQPQHFGDGTRLSIL.

The chain is built from TRBV4-1 and TRBJ2-5; 7 bases map to TRBD1. The J call is in doubt because the DNA end fits TRBJ2-7 better. The CDR3 has 14 residues. Germline V gene sequence: CDR1 MGHRA, CDR2 YSYEKL. CDR3 in DNA: TGCGCCAGCAGCCAGGGACAGTTAACCTACGAGCAGTACTTC. It encodes CASSQGQLTYEQYF.

Comment on this clone: Mismatch with germline at one junction end may stem from a read error. This chain uses TRBV5-1 with TRBJ1-2, with unresolved D. This CDR3 is 17 amino acids long. Per germline, CDR1 SGHRS and CDR2 YFSETQ. The CDR3 is CASSLAARTPANYGYPF. CDR3 in DNA: TGCGCCAGCAGCTTGGCCGCACGAACACCGGCTAACTATGGCTACCCCTTC.

This clone was observed a handful of times. This chain connects TRBV7-2 to TRBJ2-5; 8 bases match TRBD1. This CDR3 has 14 amino acids. J lost 4 bases, V lost 4 bases, and 5 bases had no gene match. CDR1 and CDR2 (germline): SGHTA, FQGNSA. CDR3 nucleotides: TGTGCCAGCAGCTCCCGACAGGGGAGAGAGACCCAGTACTTC. This encodes CASSSRQGRETQYF.

This chain uses TRBV5-6 with TRBJ1-2, with 7 positions matching TRBD1. The J segment lost 4 bases and the V segment lost 4 bases, leaving 4 bases of the junction unmatched. CDR1 and CDR2 (germline): SGHDT, YYEEEE. The CDR3 sequence is 13 residues long. The CDR3 loop is CASSQDRVYGYTF. The CDR3 DNA reads TGTGCCAGCAGCCAAGACAGGGTCTATGGCTACACCTTC.

This chain uses TRBV12-5 with TRBJ2-1, with 8 positions matching TRBD1. Per germline, CDR1 LGHNT and CDR2 FRNRAP. The CDR3 is made up of 16 amino acids. The junction had 14 bases not matched to a gene; V was cut back by 6 bases and J by 7 bases. CDR3 in amino acids: CASGRKTGASGNEQFF. CDR3 in DNA: TGTGCTAGTGGCCGAAAGACAGGGGCTAGTGGGAATGAGCAGTTCTTC.

This clone was seen a single time. The chain is built from TRBV2 and TRBJ2-5; 12 nucleotides align to TRBD1. The CDR3 sequence is 16 residues long. Germline V gives CDR1 SNHLY, CDR2 FYNNEI. Germline trimming cut 5 bases from V and 5 bases from J; bases unmatched to any gene: 9. CDR3 in DNA: TGTGCCAGCAGTACAGGGACAGGGGGCGCCACGGAGACCCAGTACTTC. Amino acid sequence: CASSTGTGGATETQYF. The variable domain in full, completed from reference TRBV2 and TRBJ2-5, reads EPEVTQTPSHQVTQMGQEVILRCVPISNHLYFYWYRQILGQKVEFLVSFYNNEISEKSEIFDDQFSVERPDGSNFTLKIRSTKLEDSAMYFCASSTGTGGATETQYFGPGTRLLVL.

The table lists this clone with a few counts. J is TRBJ1-2 and V is TRBV6-5, with 8 bases aligning to TRBD1. The CDR3 sequence is 15 residues long. Looked up from germline, CDR1 is MNHEY and CDR2 is SVGAGI. V lost 2 bases and J lost 5; bases outside the gene matches: 7. The CDR3 bases are TGTGCCAGCAGTTACGGGCAGGGGGCGAGGTATGGCTACACCTTC. Encoded protein: CASSYGQGARYGYTF.

The V call is TRBV14, the J call TRBJ2-3; D unclear. This CDR3 is 15 amino acids long. Germline V gene lookup returns CDR1 SGHDN and CDR2 FVKESK. The V end was cut by 1 base, the J end by 6 bases, with 14 bases between. The CDR3: CASSQVLPGWDTQYF. The CDR3 nucleotides read TGTGCCAGCAGCCAAGTCTTGCCGGGTTGGGATACGCAGTATTTT. Variable domain in full (rest from reference TRBV14 and TRBJ2-3): EAGVTQFPSHSVIEKGQTVTLRCDPISGHDNLYWYRRVMGKEIKFLLHFVKESKQDESGMPNNRFLAERTGGTYSTLKVQPAELEDSGVYFCASSQVLPGWDTQYFGPGTRLTVL.

The V gene is TRBV4-3, the J gene TRBJ2-2; D is ambiguous. V dropped 0 bases and J dropped 3 bases, with 8 bases sitting between them. Germline loops: CDR1 LGHNA, CDR2 YSLEER. The CDR3 is made up of 15 amino acids. As DNA, the CDR3 is TGCGCCAGCAGCCAAGATCGTGTCTACACCGGGGAGCTGTTTTTT. Encoded protein: CASSQDRVYTGELFF.

The V and J genes are TRBV5-1 and TRBJ2-3; possible D gene TRBD1, 6 bases. In germline, CDR1 is SGHRS, CDR2 YFSETQ. The germline V and J ends were trimmed by 0 bases and 3 bases, with 11 bases remaining between them. The CDR3 loop spans 15 amino acids. CDR3 protein: CASSLEAGDTDTQYF. The CDR3 nucleotides are TGCGCCAGCAGCTTGGAGGCAGGGGATACAGATACGCAGTATTTT.

V is TRBV19 and J is TRBJ1-6; the D is unclear. V gave up 7 bases and J gave up 7 bases, with 14 bases separating them. From germline, CDR1 is LNHDA and CDR2 SQIVND (reference sequence). CDR3 size: 14 residues. The CDR3 sequence is CASKVGGHNSPLHF. The CDR3 DNA sequence: TGTGCCAGTAAGGTCGGAGGGCACAATTCACCCCTCCACTTT.

The V gene is TRBV7-8, the J gene TRBJ1-5; perhaps TRBD1 as D (6 bases). Germline V lookup: CDR1 SGHVS, CDR2 FQNEAQ. This CDR3 has 18 amino acids. The V and J ends lost 3 bases and 0 bases respectively, with 18 bases between them. In DNA form, the CDR3 reads TGTGCCAGCAGCTTGGGGTTCGACAGGCTCTATAGCAATCAGCCCCAGCATTTT. It translates to CASSLGFDRLYSNQPQHF.

The chain carries TRBV7-9 and TRBJ1-1; possible D gene TRBD1, 6 bases. CDR1 SEHNR and CDR2 FQNEAQ come from the germline V gene (reference sequence). The CDR3 is made up of 15 amino acids. V lost 5 bases, J lost 2 bases, and 15 bases lay in between. The CDR3 region has the DNA TGTGCCAGCAGCCTGGCCGGGACACTCAACACTGAAGCTTTCTTT. It yields the protein CASSLAGTLNTEAFF.

In its sample, this clone was seen a few times. The chain uses TRBV18 and TRBJ2-5; TRBD1 aligns across 7 bases. Germline V gene data show CDR1 as KGHSH and CDR2 as LQKENI. The trim removed 6 bases at V and 2 bases at J, leaving 0 bases unmatched. The CDR3 extends over 12 amino acids. CDR3: CASSGQQETQYF. CDR3 bases: TGTGCCAGCTCGGGACAGCAAGAGACCCAGTACTTC. Full variable domain (remainder filled in from reference TRBV18 and TRBJ2-5): NAGVMQNPRHLVRRRGQEARLRCSPMKGHSHVYWYRQLPEEGLKFMVYLQKENIIDESGMPKERFSAEFPKEGPSILRIQQVVRGDSAAYFCASSGQQETQYFGPGTRLLVL.

V and J are TRBV7-9 and TRBJ2-6, with D possibly matching TRBD1 (6 bases). This CDR3 is built from 15 residues. Per the germline V gene, CDR1 is SEHNR and CDR2 is FQNEAQ (reference sequence). V lost 5 bases and J 2 bases, leaving 10 bases between the germline ends. The CDR3 DNA reads TGTGCCAGCAGCCCCAGGGGAGCTGGGGCCAACGTCCTGACTTTC. Amino acids: CASSPRGAGANVLTF.

This clone was counted only a few times. V gene TRBV7-3 combines with J gene TRBJ2-3, with TRBD2 matching 7 bases. Germline values: CDR1 SGHTA, CDR2 FQGTGA. V gave up 5 bases and J gave up 1 base; unmatched junction bases: 12. The CDR3 spans 17 residues. DNA of the CDR3: TGTGCCAGCAGCCCCACTGGGGCAGGGAGGGGCACAGATACGCAGTATTTT. It specifies CASSPTGAGRGTDTQYF. Drawing the rest from reference TRBV7-3 and TRBJ2-3, the complete variable domain is GAGVSQTPSNKVTEKGKYVELRCDPISGHTALYWYRQSLGQGPEFLIYFQGTGAADDSGLPNDRFFAVRPEGSVSTLKIQRTERGDSAVYLCASSPTGAGRGTDTQYFGPGTRLTVL.

The chain is built from TRBV18 and TRBJ2-7, with D hard to call. The CDR3 is 13 amino acids. Germline lookup yields CDR1 KGHSH and CDR2 LQKENI. V was trimmed by 4 bases and J by 5 bases, leaving 12 bases between them. The CDR3 region has the DNA TGTGCCAGCTCACGAATCGGTACCGACGAGCAGTACTTC. It is translated as CASSRIGTDEQYF.

There are a few counts of this clone. The chain has TRBV5-1 and TRBJ1-4, with a tentative D call TRBD1 (5 bases). The length of the CDR3 is 15 residues. V gave up 3 bases and J gave up 0 bases, with 9 bases separating them. Germline-derived CDR1 and CDR2 are SGHRS and YFSETQ. The CDR3 loop reads CASSSTATTNEKLFF. CDR3 DNA sequence: TGCGCCAGCAGCTCGACAGCTACAACTAATGAAAAACTGTTTTTT.

This clone came up a few times. The chain joins TRBV9 to TRBJ2-6; D is ambiguous. V was shortened by 1 base and J by 4 bases, with 9 bases between the two germline ends. The CDR3 sequence is 15 residues long. Germline values: CDR1 SGDLS, CDR2 YYNGEE. DNA of the CDR3: TGTGCCAGCAGCGTATCCCGAGCAGGGGCCAACGTCCTGACTTTC. Its protein product is CASSVSRAGANVLTF.

The chain carries TRBV29-1 and TRBJ1-1, with a possible D match to TRBD1 (6 bases). The CDR3 runs to 12 residues. Trimming took off 7 bases at V and 5 bases at J, with 14 bases between the two ends. Germline CDR1 SQVTM, CDR2 ANQGSEA. The DNA for the CDR3 is TGCAGCGGAACAGGGTTCGGGACTGAAGCTTTCTTT. It translates to CSGTGFGTEAFF. Drawing the rest from reference TRBV29-1 and TRBJ1-1, the complete variable domain is SAVISQKPSRDICQRGTSLTIQCQVDSQVTMMFWYRQQPGQSLTLIATANQGSEATYESGFVIDKFPISRPNLTFSTLTVSNMSPEDSSIYLCSGTGFGTEAFFGQGTRLTVV.

The V and J genes are TRBV2 and TRBJ1-2, with TRBD1 identical over 11 bases. Germline V gives CDR1 SNHLY, CDR2 FYNNEI. J was trimmed by 1 base and V by 5 bases; bases with no gene match: 6. The CDR3 loop spans 16 amino acids. The CDR3 nucleotides are TGTGCCAGCAGTAGGACAGGGGGCGCGGGTAACTATGGCTACACCTTC. This encodes CASSRTGGAGNYGYTF.